This T cell receptor beta chain appears in the sequencing data of a study of shared clonotypes between healthy human individuals. Germline-derived CDR1 and CDR2 are MNHEY and SMNVEV (reference sequence). With 8 bases removed from V and 5 bases from J, the gap between germline ends came to 22 bases. The length of the CDR3 is 15 residues. In replicate PCRs of sorted subsets, roughly 190 ng DNA, roughly 31,000 T cell genomes, was used. The table came from immunoSEQ multiplex PCR; TCRdb's copy has only in-frame clones and leaves some out. The repertoire includes millions of clones, more than 80% of them detected once, and over 0.12% sits in the top ten.

This receptor was identified in a man younger than 30 in good health. The sequenced sample consisted of naive CD4+ T cells sorted from blood. Subset denoted: CD45RA+ positively selected. This rearrangement joins TRBV27 to TRBJ2-7, with D maybe TRBD1 (6 bases). CDR3 DNA: TGTGCCAGCGCTCGACAGGAGTTGGTCAACCACGAGCAGTACTTC. Protein product: CASARQELVNHEQYF.